The entry that follows covers one T cell receptor (beta chain) sequence. Its specificity is unknown. The entry originates in a study of graft-versus-host responses after intestinal transplantation. The overall study: Transplantation in recipients was multivisceral, liver-intestinal, or isolated intestinal. The recipients all started with anti-thymocyte globulin induction and then took tacrolimus and steroids for roughly three years.

Notes on the study in general: Researchers found GvH clones in recipient marrow, and some showed up first in ileum or blood. Early after transplant, HvG declines were associated with peak levels of circulating GvH clones.

Germline V gene lookup returns CDR1 WNHNN and CDR2 SYGVQD (reference sequence). V was clipped by 6 bases and J by 0 bases, with 15 bases between them. The CDR3 covers 15 residues. Sequenced by immunoSEQ multiplex PCR; TCRdb stores in-frame clones only, minus some. The profile shows approximately 89,000 clones, 92% of them singletons. This sequence joins TRBV10-1 and TRBJ2-7; D may be TRBD2 (6 bases). The clonotype comes from a human donor who received an intestinal transplant. Sequenced here: unstimulated CD4+ T cells sorted from spleen or lymph node cells, sampled before intestinal transplant. CDR3 amino acids: CASRPAGGFSYEQYF. The CDR3 DNA sequence: TGCGCCAGCAGACCCGCCGGGGGTTTCTCCTACGAGCAGTACTTC.